This T cell receptor (beta chain) was sequenced in a study of T cell responses to AZD1222 COVID-19 vaccine. Study results and limitations: Samples come after the peak T cell response, not at day 14. Spike-specific TCR depth and breadth grew after two AZD1222 doses.

As for this clone: Its antigen is undetermined.

Second doses at about 4 or about 12 weeks were pooled. The table came from immunoSEQ multiplex PCR; TCRdb's copy has only in-frame clones and leaves some out. The sample consists of about 180,000 clones, 70% to 90% of them appearing once. This CDR3 is built from 19 residues. V lost 6 bases and J lost 7, with 31 bases in between. Germline V gives CDR1 LNHDA, CDR2 SQIVND (reference sequence). The rearrangement joins TRBV19 to TRBJ2-1, with D perhaps given as TRBD1 or TRBD2 (7 bases each). Sequencing was performed on peripheral blood, taken 28 days after the second AZD1222 dose. The TCR sequence derives from an adult who received the AZD1222 COVID-19 vaccine. CDR3 in amino acids: CASSNQAGQQGIRGNEQFF. The CDR3 DNA sequence: TGTGCCAGTAGCAACCAAGCGGGACAGCAGGGGATCCGGGGAAATGAGCAGTTCTTC.